A single sample is the source of the 21 T cell receptor beta chains below, sequenced in a study of CD8 T cells in ankylosing spondylitis. In TCRdb, the 5' RACE reads were re-called with MiXCR into one record per CDR3 protein. The sample contains under 450,000 distinct CDR3 sequences, approximately 22% of which appear only once. The specimen sequenced was blood, either unsorted or a sorted T cell fraction (not recorded which). The receptors were gathered from a male donor with ankylosing spondylitis or in good health (not recorded which).

This clonotype was picked up a small number of times. V and J are TRBV7-9 and TRBJ2-5, with 7 nucleotides matching TRBD2. The germline CDR1 and CDR2 sequences are SEHNR and FQNEAQ (reference sequence). J was trimmed by 1 base and V by 5 bases; bases with no gene match: 4. CDR3 length equals 14 residues. CDR3 nucleotide sequence: TGTGCCAGCAGCCCTCCTAGCGGCCAAGAGACCCAGTACTTC. Protein sequence: CASSPPSGQETQYF.

In this sample, this clonotype turned up a few times. The chain joins TRBV14 to TRBJ2-1, with D tentatively TRBD2 (6 bases). The V gene's germline CDR1 is SGHDN and CDR2 FVKESK. The germline V and J ends were trimmed by 1 base and 9 bases, with 13 bases remaining between them. The CDR3 is 14 amino acids. The chain's CDR3 is CASSQVRTTGEQFF. For the CDR3, the DNA is TGTGCCAGCAGCCAAGTACGGACTACGGGTGAGCAGTTCTTC. Supplemented by reference TRBV14 and TRBJ2-1, the full variable domain reads EAGVTQFPSHSVIEKGQTVTLRCDPISGHDNLYWYRRVMGKEIKFLLHFVKESKQDESGMPNNRFLAERTGGTYSTLKVQPAELEDSGVYFCASSQVRTTGEQFFGPGTRLTVL.

The rearrangement joins TRBV13 to TRBJ2-1; 9 nucleotides agree with TRBD2. CDR3 size: 14 residues. Losses at the gene ends were 5 bases for V and 6 bases for J; bases not matched to a gene: 5. Germline V lookup: CDR1 PRHDT, CDR2 FYEKMQ (reference sequence). This CDR3 reads CASSEASGINEQFF. CDR3 nucleotide sequence: TGTGCCAGCAGCGAAGCTAGCGGGATCAATGAGCAGTTCTTC.

This clonotype was seen a handful of times. The genes are TRBV7-9 and TRBJ1-1, with D unclear. This CDR3 comprises 12 residues. CDR1 and CDR2 (germline): SEHNR, FQNEAQ (reference sequence). The germline V and J ends were trimmed by 1 base and 5 bases, with 5 bases remaining between them. The CDR3 loop is CASSLVATEAFF. CDR3 bases: TGTGCCAGCAGCTTAGTGGCGACTGAAGCTTTCTTT.

In its sample, this clonotype was seen a few times. The V call is TRBV27, the J call TRBJ2-7, with TRBD1 matching 11 bases. There are 16 residues in the CDR3. The ends lost 6 bases at V and 5 bases at J; junction bases unmatched: 12. CDR1 is MNHEY and CDR2 is SMNVEV in the germline V gene (reference sequence). CDR3 sequence (DNA): TGTGCCAGCAGCCAACGGACAGGGGGCCTAGTGGACGAGCAGTACTTC. Its protein is CASSQRTGGLVDEQYF.

Comment on this clonotype: This clone may be a read error of a much larger clone one base away. The V and J genes are TRBV7-9 and TRBJ2-7; perhaps TRBD1 as D (6 bases). The germline V gene encodes CDR1 SEHNR and CDR2 FQNEAQ (reference sequence). The CDR3 totals 15 residues. With 0 bases removed from V and 4 bases from J, the gap between germline ends came to 13 bases. The CDR3 DNA reads as TGTGCCAGCAGCTTAGCGGCGTGGGGGCTGTACGAGCAGTACTTC. Protein product: CASSLAAWGLYEQYF.

This clonotype turned up a few times. The chain employs TRBV27 and TRBJ2-3; 7 positions match TRBD2. Germline V gene lookup returns CDR1 MNHEY and CDR2 SMNVEV (reference sequence). The V segment lost 10 bases and the J segment 1 base; nucleotides outside the gene matches: 11. CDR3 length equals 15 residues. CDR3 DNA sequence: TGTGCCACCTGCGCCGGGGGGACTTGCACAGATACGCAGTATTTT. Amino acid sequence: CATCAGGTCTDTQYF.

This clonotype has more than one count but fewer than ten. The chain combines TRBV4-1 with TRBJ2-3; D not resolved. CDR1 is MGHRA, CDR2 YSYEKL, per germline. The CDR3 spans 15 residues. Trimming pared 2 bases from V and 0 bases from J, leaving 9 bases between. Here the CDR3 reads CASSQLLSSTDTQYF. The CDR3 DNA sequence: TGCGCCAGCAGCCAATTGTTATCTAGCACAGATACGCAGTATTTT.

The table lists this clonotype with a few counts. The gene calls are TRBV29-1 and TRBJ2-1, with D perhaps matching TRBD1 (6 bases). The CDR3 is 13 residues long. Germline V lookup: CDR1 SQVTM, CDR2 ANQGSEA. Trimming cost V 4 bases and J 4 bases, with 11 bases left between them. CDR3 coding DNA: TGCAGCGTTGGCCAGGGGCTATACAATGAGCAGTTCTTC. Its translation: CSVGQGLYNEQFF.

The V gene is TRBV28, the J gene TRBJ2-4; a weak D match, TRBD1 (6 bases). The germline V gene encodes CDR1 MDHEN and CDR2 SYDVKM. With 4 bases removed from V and 1 base from J, the gap between germline ends came to 11 bases. CDR3 length equals 15 residues. This CDR3 is CASSSGEWAKNIQYF. For the CDR3, the DNA is TGTGCCAGCAGTTCAGGGGAGTGGGCCAAAAACATTCAGTACTTC.

The V gene is TRBV19, the J gene TRBJ2-7, with D possibly being TRBD1 (6 bases). Trimming pared 7 bases from V and 3 bases from J, leaving 16 bases between. The CDR3 is 14 amino acids. Germline CDR1 reads LNHDA; CDR2 reads SQIVND (reference sequence). The CDR3 nucleotides are TGTGCCAGTACCCCCTGGGGACAAGTCTACGAGCAGTACTTC. It translates to CASTPWGQVYEQYF.

The V and J genes are TRBV14 and TRBJ2-7; D not certain. This CDR3 has 12 residues. Between the trimmed V and J ends, which lost 3 bases and 6 bases, there was a span of 9 bases. From germline, CDR1 is SGHDN and CDR2 FVKESK. The CDR3 loop is CASSHPYGEQYF. The CDR3 DNA is TGTGCCAGCAGCCACCCCTACGGCGAGCAGTACTTC.

The chain is built from TRBV2 and TRBJ2-1; weak D call: TRBD1 (6 bases). The germline gives CDR1 SNHLY, CDR2 FYNNEI. This CDR3 contains 14 residues. The ends were cut back, 4 bases at V and 5 bases at J, with 12 bases in the middle. This CDR3 is CASSVMDSDNEQFF. The CDR3 DNA is TGTGCCAGCAGTGTTATGGACAGCGACAATGAGCAGTTCTTC.

The chain carries TRBV13 and TRBJ2-3; tentative D call: TRBD2 (5 bases). Trimming took 5 bases from V and 3 from J, leaving 15 bases between them. Germline CDR1 and CDR2: PRHDT and FYEKMQ (reference sequence). The CDR3 is 15 amino acids. The CDR3 region has the DNA TGTGCCAGCAGCGTCTTGGCGGGTAGGACAGATACGCAGTATTTT. Its translation is CASSVLAGRTDTQYF.

The rearrangement links TRBV27 to TRBJ2-7, with D possibly TRBD1 on 6 matching bases. Trimming removed 1 base at V and 5 bases at J, with 9 bases between. Germline CDR1 is MNHEY and CDR2 is SMNVEV (reference sequence). CDR3 length equals 13 residues. The CDR3 DNA follows: TGTGCCAGCAGTTTATGGGCAGGGGACGAGCAGTACTTC. As protein: CASSLWAGDEQYF.

The V and J genes are TRBV12-3 or TRBV12-4 and TRBJ2-3, with TRBD1 as a possible D gene (5 bases). Between the trimmed V and J ends, which lost 1 base and 5 bases, there was a span of 10 bases. The CDR3 contains 14 residues. This CDR3 is CASSLVRVGDTQYF. For the CDR3, the DNA is TGTGCCAGCAGTTTAGTCAGGGTCGGAGATACGCAGTATTTT.

This clonotype has just a few counts. The J gene is TRBJ2-2, the V gene TRBV12-5; D uncertain. The CDR3 consists of 17 residues. With 3 bases removed from V and 0 bases from J, the gap between germline ends came to 14 bases. The germline CDR1 and CDR2 sequences are LGHNT and FRNRAP. The CDR3 sequence: CASGFSRAPANTGELFF. Written as DNA, the CDR3 is TGTGCTAGTGGTTTTTCCAGAGCCCCGGCGAACACCGGGGAGCTGTTTTTT. The complete variable domain, with remaining parts taken from reference TRBV12-5 and TRBJ2-2, reads DARVTQTPRHKVTEMGQEVTMRCQPILGHNTVFWYRQTMMQGLELLAYFRNRAPLDDSGMPKDRFSAEMPDATLATLKIQPSEPRDSAVYFCASGFSRAPANTGELFFGEGSRLTVL.

This clonotype was seen a few times. This chain joins TRBV9 and TRBJ2-7, with TRBD2 identical over 8 bases. The CDR3 has 13 amino acids. Per germline, CDR1 SGDLS and CDR2 YYNGEE. Trimming cost V 4 bases and J 3 bases; bases outside gene matches: 3. CDR3 residues: CASSTAGGYEQYF. DNA of the CDR3: TGTGCCAGCAGCACGGCGGGGGGCTACGAGCAGTACTTC.

The chain uses TRBV27 and TRBJ2-3; D call uncertain. The V gene's germline CDR1 is MNHEY and CDR2 SMNVEV (reference sequence). V was shortened by 3 bases and J by 6 bases, with 10 bases between the two germline ends. This CDR3 has 13 residues. The chain's CDR3 is CASSFDRGDTQYF. The CDR3 nucleotides are TGTGCCAGCAGTTTTGACCGTGGGGATACGCAGTATTTT.

V usage is TRBV12-3 or TRBV12-4 and J usage is TRBJ2-5; no definite D call. CDR3 size: 15 residues. The V gene lost 5 bases and the J gene lost 4 bases, with 17 bases spanning the gap. The CDR3 bases are TGTGCCAGCAGTCCCCTGGTGGGTCTGGGAGAGACCCAGTACTTC. This translates into CASSPLVGLGETQYF.

The V gene is TRBV11-1, the J gene TRBJ1-6, with TRBD1 matching 8 bases. Germline V gene data show CDR1 as SGHAT and CDR2 as FQDESV (reference sequence). Unmatched junction bases numbered 4, after V lost 5 bases and J lost 7 bases. The CDR3 has 14 amino acids. The CDR3 sequence is CASSLGTGNSPLHF. CDR3 nucleotide sequence: TGTGCCAGCAGCCTCGGGACAGGAAATTCACCCCTCCACTTT.